These 12 T cell receptor beta chains originate from one sample sequenced in a study of T cells in Graves' hyperthyroidism and ophthalmopathy. Researchers amplified the TCR beta CDR3 regions from RNA transcripts. Primed by the HTBI set, a first-round RT-PCR was run on the TCR CDR3. TCRdb reprocessed the multiplex PCR reads with MiXCR, giving one entry per CDR3 protein. The top ten hold around 20% of the sample, which has about 410,000 distinct CDR3 sequences, about 14% seen once. Sequenced material: blood. The receptors originated from a woman in her thirties with Graves' ophthalmopathy.

This clonotype was found many times. The chain uses TRBV20-1 and TRBJ1-1, with TRBD1 matching over 7 bases. The germline gives CDR1 DFQATT, CDR2 SNEGSKA (reference sequence). There are 12 residues in the CDR3. The V gene end was trimmed by 5 bases and the J gene end by 4 bases; junction bases not matched to a gene: 4. The CDR3 protein is CSAEGGVTEAFF. CDR3 DNA sequence: TGCAGTGCTGAAGGGGGCGTCACTGAAGCTTTCTTT.

The CDR3 region is CASSYSSPQNSPLHF. CDR3 sequence (DNA): TGTGCCAGCAGTTACTCAAGTCCCCAGAATTCACCCCTCCACTTT. This chain joins TRBV6-6 and TRBJ1-6; D unclear. V was pared by 0 bases and J by 7 bases, with 10 bases between. Germline assignment: CDR1 MNHNY and CDR2 SVGAGI (reference sequence). The CDR3 extends over 15 amino acids.

This clonotype was seen at least ten times. V gene TRBV28 combines with J gene TRBJ2-3, with 7 bases matching TRBD2. V was clipped by 6 bases and J by 4 bases; unmatched bases: 19. This CDR3 region has 18 residues. Germline V gene lookup returns CDR1 MDHEN and CDR2 SYDVKM. In DNA, the CDR3 is TGTGCCAGCAGAGGTTGGGGGGGAGGAGGTATTATCTCAGATACGCAGTATTTT. Residues: CASRGWGGGGIISDTQYF.

This clonotype was counted at least ten times. V gene TRBV12-3 or TRBV12-4 combines with J gene TRBJ2-1, with D perhaps TRBD1 (5 bases). This CDR3 region has 12 residues. V was cut by 6 bases and J by 7 bases, with 10 bases left in between. Written as DNA, the CDR3 is TGTGCCAGCAGAACAGGACGGAATGAGCAGTTCTTC. Its protein is CASRTGRNEQFF.

This clonotype was seen ten or more times. The V gene is TRBV24-1, the J gene TRBJ2-2; D is perhaps TRBD1 (5 bases). The CDR3 is 12 amino acids. The V end lost 9 bases, the J end lost 3 bases, and 7 bases lay between the germline ends. Germline values: CDR1 KGHDR, CDR2 SFDVKD. CDR3 loop: CATLTDTGELFF. The CDR3 coding sequence is TGTGCCACCCTGACAGACACCGGGGAGCTGTTTTTT.

The sample holds many counts of this clonotype. J is TRBJ1-5 and V is TRBV7-9; 9 bases match TRBD1. After removal of 6 bases from V and 0 bases from J, the junction contained 3 bases not matched to a gene. This CDR3 has 15 residues. The V gene's germline CDR1 is SEHNR and CDR2 FQNEAQ (reference sequence). DNA of the CDR3: TGTGCCAGCAGTCAGACAGGGGGTAGCAATCAGCCCCAGCATTTT. It encodes CASSQTGGSNQPQHF.

The sample holds many counts of this clonotype. The chain is built from TRBV29-1 and TRBJ1-3, with 8 bases matching TRBD1. This CDR3 has 14 residues. The V gene's germline CDR1 is SQVTM and CDR2 ANQGSEA. The J segment lost 1 base and the V segment lost 4 bases, leaving 3 bases of the junction unmatched. The CDR3 is CSVGDRGSGNTIYF. DNA of the CDR3: TGCAGCGTTGGCGACAGGGGTTCTGGAAACACCATATATTTT.

The sample holds many counts of this clonotype. The chain recombines TRBV20-1 with TRBJ2-7; 9 bases match TRBD2. V gave up 0 bases and J gave up 4 bases; unmatched junction bases: 10. The length of the CDR3 is 16 residues. The germline V gene encodes CDR1 DFQATT and CDR2 SNEGSKA (reference sequence). CDR3 loop: CSARDTLAGKVYEQYF. Written as DNA, the CDR3 is TGCAGTGCTAGAGATACGCTAGCGGGGAAAGTGTACGAGCAGTACTTC.

This clonotype showed up many times. The chain joins TRBV4-1 to TRBJ2-7, with 7 bases fitting TRBD1. The CDR3 runs to 15 residues. Trimming cost V 2 bases and J 0 bases; bases outside gene matches: 4. Germline CDR1 MGHRA, CDR2 YSYEKL. The CDR3 sequence: CASSQRQGSSYEQYF. The CDR3 DNA reads as TGCGCCAGCAGCCAAAGACAGGGTTCCTCCTACGAGCAGTACTTC.

This clonotype was observed a handful of times. The chain carries TRBV29-1 and TRBJ2-1; TRBD1 matches 8 bases. CDR3 length: 14 residues. From germline, CDR1 is SQVTM and CDR2 ANQGSEA. V dropped 7 bases and J dropped 1; count of bases not matched to a gene: 6. In DNA, the CDR3 is TGCAGCGCATCCGGGACAGGATCCTACAATGAGCAGTTCTTC. Translated: CSASGTGSYNEQFF.

Many counts were recorded for this clonotype. V gene TRBV7-2 combines with J gene TRBJ1-5; TRBD1 is a possible D gene (5 bases). The germline V gene has CDR1 SGHTA and CDR2 FQGNSA. Trimming took off 3 bases at V and 3 bases at J, with 15 bases between the two ends. The CDR3 sequence is 16 residues long. This CDR3 is CASSLTTGDANQPQHF. The CDR3, as DNA: TGTGCCAGCAGCTTGACCACGGGGGATGCCAATCAGCCCCAGCATTTT.

The CDR3 nucleotides read TGTGCCATCAGTGGGACCTCCAGGAATGAGCAGTTCTTC. Encoded protein: CAISGTSRNEQFF. The rearrangement links TRBV10-3 to TRBJ2-1; D gene ambiguous. V dropped 4 bases and J dropped 7 bases, with 11 bases sitting between them. CDR1 and CDR2 (germline): ENHRY, SYGVKD. This CDR3 spans 13 amino acids.